The clone carrying this T cell receptor beta chain was counted many times. Its antigen remains unidentified. The data derive from a study of T-cell reconstitution after alpha-beta-depleted transplantation in children. The CDR3 runs 14 residues. Germline-derived CDR1 and CDR2 are SGHRS and YFSETQ. After removal of 4 bases from V and 4 bases from J, the junction contained 4 bases not matched to a gene. General study findings and limits: T cells produced anew were the main source of T-cell counts and diversity one year after transplant.

Researchers prepared the TCRbeta library using unique molecular identifiers, the study reports. TCRdb processed the PCR reads anew with MiXCR; each CDR3 protein has one entry. This table has 120,000 to 150,000 distinct CDR3 sequences, around 10% appearing once. Source: PBMCs, mostly from graft donor cells, taken 180 days after TCRalphabeta/CD19-depleted stem cell transplant. The clonotype originates from a female patient between 2 and 15 years old who had a stem cell transplant for congenital amegakaryocytic thrombocytopenia, so the T cells may come from the graft donor. The V gene is TRBV5-1, the J gene TRBJ2-7, with 11 bases fitting TRBD2. The CDR3: CASSPGTSGYEQYF. CDR3 bases: TGCGCCAGCAGCCCGGGGACTAGCGGTTACGAGCAGTACTTC.